A selection of T cell receptor beta chains follows, all from one sample in a study of shared clonotypes between healthy human individuals. Clones were read by immunoSEQ multiplex PCR, and TCRdb kept only the in-frame ones, dropping some. The sample has more than 900,000 clones, around 78% seen once. Sample: memory CD4+ T cells from PBMCs. The receptor set was obtained from a man younger than 30 in good health. Some clones in this sample may be carry-over from other donors' samples. Each CDR3 is given with its conserved first and last residue. The D gene is left open where the match is weak. A row's size may be missing; if present it is once, few, many or a size class.

D,size,J,V,DNA,CDR3
TRBD2,-,TRBJ2-5,TRBV19,TGTGCCAGTAGTATGGGGACTAGGAGAGAGACCCAGTACTTC,CASSMGTRRETQYF
-,-,TRBJ1-2,TRBV20-1,TGCAGTGCTACGGTTGTCTATGGCTACACCTTC,CSATVVYGYTF
TRBD1,-,TRBJ2-7,TRBV5-1,TGCGCCAGCAGCTCGGGACAGCGGAGCGAGCAGTACTTC,CASSSGQRSEQYF
-,few,TRBJ2-5,TRBV9,TGTGCCAGCAGCGTAGACCCCGGGGGGCGTGGGGAGACCCAGTACTTC,CASSVDPGGRGETQYF
-,-,TRBJ1-1,TRBV27,TGTGCCAGCAGTTTATCGGTTGTTCGGAACACTGAAGCTTTCTTT,CASSLSVVRNTEAFF
-,once,TRBJ2-7,TRBV28,TGTGCCAGCAGTCGAGCGGCAACCTACGAGCAGTACTTC,CASSRAATYEQYF
-,-,TRBJ2-7,TRBV11-1,TGTGCCACCAACAGGGACCCCAGCTCCTACGAGCAGTACTTC,CATNRDPSSYEQYF
-,-,TRBJ2-2,TRBV19,TGTGCCAGTAGGCCGGCCTCCTCGGGGAACACCGGGGAGCTGTTTTTT,CASRPASSGNTGELFF
-,-,TRBJ1-5,TRBV27,TGTGCCAGCAGTTTAAGCCCGATTTGGAATCAGCCCCAGCATTTT,CASSLSPIWNQPQHF
-,-,TRBJ2-2,TRBV28,TGTGCCAGCAGAAATGGGGGGGCCGGCGGGGAGCTGTTTTTT,CASRNGGAGGELFF
-,-,TRBJ2-3,TRBV7-6,TGTGCCAGCAGCTTAGACGGGGGTAGCACAGATACGCAGTATTTT,CASSLDGGSTDTQYF
TRBD2,-,TRBJ2-7,TRBV7-9,TGTGCCAGCAGCCCGAGACTAGCGGGAGTATCGGTTGGGTACGAGCAGTACTTC,CASSPRLAGVSVGYEQYF
TRBD1,-,TRBJ1-2,TRBV18,TGTGCCAGCTCACGGACAGGGGAGGGCTACACCTTC,CASSRTGEGYTF
-,-,TRBJ2-1,TRBV28,TGTGCCAGCAGTTCCCGGGTAGGACGGGAGTACAATGAGCAGTTCTTC,CASSSRVGREYNEQFF
-,few,TRBJ1-5,TRBV28,TGTGCCAGCAGTCCGGCCGGTCAGCCCCAGCATTTT,CASSPAGQPQHF
-,-,TRBJ1-1,TRBV6-6,TGTGCCAGCACTCCCGGGTCCGCGAACACTGAAGCTTTCTTT,CASTPGSANTEAFF
-,-,TRBJ1-2,TRBV4-2,TGTGCCAGCAGCCAAGAAGCGGCGGGGGCGTATGGCTACACCTTC,CASSQEAAGAYGYTF
-,-,TRBJ2-1,TRBV7-2,TGTGCCAGCAGCTTAGCACCTACGCTTGAGGGGAAGGGCTACAATGAGCAGTTCTTC,CASSLAPTLEGKGYNEQFF